The clone carrying this TCR beta chain was seen a single time. Its specificity is not known. The CDR3 has 14 residues. Germline-derived CDR1 and CDR2 are SGHRS and YFSETQ. V was pared by 2 bases and J by 8 bases, with 14 bases between. The method was immunoSEQ multiplex PCR; TCRdb's version includes in-frame clones alone and lacks a portion of them. Counted here are about 4,700 clones, about 70% occurring once; the ten biggest clones make up under 30%. This specimen comes from a study of tissue T cells after allogeneic stem cell transplantation. Regarding the study as a whole: Few T cell clones were shared across patients, but motif clusters showed tissue-specific shared signatures.

The TCR originated in a female patient aged 18 to 55 with steroid-refractory graft-versus-host disease after an allogeneic stem cell transplant. Some T cells may have come from the graft donor. Material: duodenal tissue, obtained at autopsy. V and J are TRBV5-1 and TRBJ2-1, with TRBD2 as a possible D gene (7 bases). The CDR3 DNA reads TGCGCCAGCAGCTTAGGGAGGGGGGGCGATGAGCAGTTCTTC. This sequence encodes CASSLGRGGDEQFF.